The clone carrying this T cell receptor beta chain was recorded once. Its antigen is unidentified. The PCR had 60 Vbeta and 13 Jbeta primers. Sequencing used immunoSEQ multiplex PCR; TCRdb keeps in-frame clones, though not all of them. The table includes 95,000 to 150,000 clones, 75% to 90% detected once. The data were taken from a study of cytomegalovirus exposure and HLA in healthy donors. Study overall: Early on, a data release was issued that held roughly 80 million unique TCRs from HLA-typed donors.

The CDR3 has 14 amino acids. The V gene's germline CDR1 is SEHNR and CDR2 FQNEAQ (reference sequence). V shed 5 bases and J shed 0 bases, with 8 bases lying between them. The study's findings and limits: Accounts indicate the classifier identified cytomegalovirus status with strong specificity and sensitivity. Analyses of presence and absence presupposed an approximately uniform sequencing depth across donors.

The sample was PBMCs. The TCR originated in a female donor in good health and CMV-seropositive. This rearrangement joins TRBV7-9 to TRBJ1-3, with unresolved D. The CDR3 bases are TGTGCCAGCAGCCTTCGGGGCTCTGGAAACACCATATATTTT. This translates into CASSLRGSGNTIYF.